The sequence of this T cell receptor (beta chain) was determined in a study of T cells of healthy individuals. Looked up from germline, CDR1 is SGDLS and CDR2 is YYNGEE. The CDR3 is 13 residues long. With 2 bases removed from V and 5 bases from J, the gap between germline ends came to 8 bases. The sample holds a few counts of this clonotype. TCRdb recomputed calls from the 5' RACE reads with MiXCR, one row per CDR3 protein. The table lists around 100,000 distinct CDR3 sequences, around 17% of them singletons. The rearrangement joins TRBV9 to TRBJ1-5; D is ambiguous. The receptor was isolated from a human donor in good health. CDR3 bases: TGTGCCAGCAGCGTTTCCGGGGATCAGCCCCAGCATTTT. This encodes CASSVSGDQPQHF.